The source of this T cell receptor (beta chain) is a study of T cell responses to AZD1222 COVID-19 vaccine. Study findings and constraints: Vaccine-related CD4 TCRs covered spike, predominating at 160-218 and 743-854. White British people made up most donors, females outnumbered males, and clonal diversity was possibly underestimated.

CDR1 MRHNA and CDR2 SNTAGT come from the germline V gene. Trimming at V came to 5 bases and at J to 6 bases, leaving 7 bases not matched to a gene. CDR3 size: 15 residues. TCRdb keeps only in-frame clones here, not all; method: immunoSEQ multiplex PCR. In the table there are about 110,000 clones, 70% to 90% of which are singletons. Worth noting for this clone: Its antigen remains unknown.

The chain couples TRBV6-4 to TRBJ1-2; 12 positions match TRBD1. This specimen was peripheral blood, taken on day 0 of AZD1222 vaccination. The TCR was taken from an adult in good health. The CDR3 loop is CASSQGQGAGNGYTF. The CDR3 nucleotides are TGTGCCAGCAGTCAGGGACAGGGGGCTGGAAATGGCTACACCTTC.